The T cell receptor beta chain under discussion was sequenced for a study of blood T cell repertoires in COVID-19. For the study at large: T cells, B-cell-depleted T cells, or PBMCs provided the cDNA or gDNA that served as material.

Some clones are missing from TCRdb's copy, which holds only in-frame ones; the method was immunoSEQ multiplex PCR. Here the sample spans around 240,000 clones, roughly 88% being singletons. The specimen was peripheral blood. This TCR came from a woman in her thirties or forties who had recovered from COVID-19.

The CDR3 DNA sequence: TGTGCCAGCAGTTACGAGCGGGAGCAGTACTTC. Protein product: CASSYEREQYF. The V and J genes are TRBV6-6 and TRBJ2-7, with D perhaps matching TRBD2 (5 bases). Germline V CDR1 and CDR2: MNHNY, SVGAGI (reference sequence). The CDR3 totals 11 residues. V was shortened by 2 bases and J by 7 bases, with 6 bases between the two germline ends.